The present entry profiles one T cell receptor beta chain with its context. TCRdb passed the RT-PCR reads through MiXCR, listing each CDR3 protein once. The table lists more than 550,000 distinct CDR3 sequences, approximately 14% of them singletons. This CDR3 contains 13 residues. Germline CDR1 reads MNHEY; CDR2 reads SVGEGT. V dropped 7 bases and J dropped 7; count of bases not matched to a gene: 7. V is TRBV6-2 or TRBV6-3 and J is TRBJ2-4; 7 bases line up with TRBD1. The TCR sequence derives from a female donor in good health, serving as a healthy control. What was sequenced was memory CD4+ T cells from blood. CDR3 sequence (DNA): TGTGCCAGCACCCGACAGGGTAGGAACATTCAGTACTTC. Its protein is CASTRQGRNIQYF.